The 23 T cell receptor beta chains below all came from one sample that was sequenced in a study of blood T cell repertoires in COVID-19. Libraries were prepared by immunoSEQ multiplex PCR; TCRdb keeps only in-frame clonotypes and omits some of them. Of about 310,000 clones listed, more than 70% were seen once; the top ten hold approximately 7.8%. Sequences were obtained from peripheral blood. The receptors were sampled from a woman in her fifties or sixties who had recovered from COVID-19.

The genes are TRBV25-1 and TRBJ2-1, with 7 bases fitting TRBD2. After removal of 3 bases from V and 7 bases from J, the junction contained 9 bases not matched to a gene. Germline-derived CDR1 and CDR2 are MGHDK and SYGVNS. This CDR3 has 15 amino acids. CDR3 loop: CASSDPGTTRNEQFF. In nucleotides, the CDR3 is TGTGCCAGCAGTGACCCGGGGACTACCCGAAATGAGCAGTTCTTC.

CDR3 amino acids: CAWSVILGNTIYF. The CDR3 DNA sequence: TGTGCCTGGAGTGTAATTCTAGGAAACACCATATATTTT. This chain joins TRBV30 and TRBJ1-3, with D unclear. The CDR3 has 13 amino acids. V lost 0 bases and J 4 bases, leaving 7 bases between the germline ends. CDR1 GTSNPN and CDR2 SVGIG come from the germline V gene (reference sequence). Full variable domain (remainder filled in from reference TRBV30 and TRBJ1-3): SQTIHQWPATLVQPVGSPLSLECTVEGTSNPNLYWYRQAAGRGLQLLFYSVGIGQISSEVPQNLSASRPQDRQFILSSKKLLLSDSGFYLCAWSVILGNTIYFGEGSWLTVV.

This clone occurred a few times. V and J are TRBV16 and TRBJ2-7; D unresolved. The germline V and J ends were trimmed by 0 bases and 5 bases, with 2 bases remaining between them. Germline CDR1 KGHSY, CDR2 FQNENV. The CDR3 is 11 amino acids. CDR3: CASSQSDEQYF. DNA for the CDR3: TGTGCCAGCAGCCAATCCGACGAGCAGTACTTC.

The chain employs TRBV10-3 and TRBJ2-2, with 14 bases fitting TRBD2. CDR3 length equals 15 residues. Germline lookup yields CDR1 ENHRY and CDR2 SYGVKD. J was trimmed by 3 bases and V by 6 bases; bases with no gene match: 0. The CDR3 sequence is CAIRGLAGDTGELFF. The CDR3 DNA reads TGTGCCATCAGGGGACTAGCGGGAGACACCGGGGAGCTGTTTTTT.

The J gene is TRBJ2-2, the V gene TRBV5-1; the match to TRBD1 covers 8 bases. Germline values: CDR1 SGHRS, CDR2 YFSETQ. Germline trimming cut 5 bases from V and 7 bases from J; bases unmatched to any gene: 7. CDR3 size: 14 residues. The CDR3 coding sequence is TGCGCCAGCAGGGAGACAGGGGATAGCGGGGAGCTGTTTTTT. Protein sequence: CASRETGDSGELFF.

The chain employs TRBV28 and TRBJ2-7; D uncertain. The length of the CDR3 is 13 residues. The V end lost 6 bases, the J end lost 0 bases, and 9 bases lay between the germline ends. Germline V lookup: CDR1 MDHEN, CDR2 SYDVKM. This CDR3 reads CASRVTASYEQYF. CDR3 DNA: TGTGCCAGCAGGGTAACTGCCTCCTACGAGCAGTACTTC.

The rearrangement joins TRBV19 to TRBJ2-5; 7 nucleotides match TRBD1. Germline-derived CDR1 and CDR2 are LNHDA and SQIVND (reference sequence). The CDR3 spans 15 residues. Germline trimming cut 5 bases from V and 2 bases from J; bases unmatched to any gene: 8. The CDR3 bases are TGTGCCAGTAGTTGGGACAGCAGAGCACAAGAGACCCAGTACTTC. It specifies CASSWDSRAQETQYF.

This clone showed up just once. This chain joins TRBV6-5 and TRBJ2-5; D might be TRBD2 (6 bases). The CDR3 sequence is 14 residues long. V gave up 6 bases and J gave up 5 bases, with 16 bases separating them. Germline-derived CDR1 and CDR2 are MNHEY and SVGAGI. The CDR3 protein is CASRLAALAETQYF. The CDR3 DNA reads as TGTGCCAGCAGATTAGCGGCCCTGGCGGAGACCCAGTACTTC.

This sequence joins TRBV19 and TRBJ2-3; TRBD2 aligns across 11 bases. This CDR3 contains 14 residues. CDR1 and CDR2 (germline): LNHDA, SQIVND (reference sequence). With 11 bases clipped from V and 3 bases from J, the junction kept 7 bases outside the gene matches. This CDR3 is CACTSGGRTDTQYF. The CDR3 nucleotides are TGTGCCTGCACTAGCGGGGGTAGGACAGATACGCAGTATTTT.

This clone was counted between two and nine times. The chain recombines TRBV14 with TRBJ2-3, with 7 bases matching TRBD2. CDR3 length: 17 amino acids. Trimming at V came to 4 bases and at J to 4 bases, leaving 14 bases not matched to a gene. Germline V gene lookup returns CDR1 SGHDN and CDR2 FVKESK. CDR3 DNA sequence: TGTGCCAGCAGCCCCCTGCGGCTTGGCGGGAGCTCAGATACGCAGTATTTT. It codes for CASSPLRLGGSSDTQYF.

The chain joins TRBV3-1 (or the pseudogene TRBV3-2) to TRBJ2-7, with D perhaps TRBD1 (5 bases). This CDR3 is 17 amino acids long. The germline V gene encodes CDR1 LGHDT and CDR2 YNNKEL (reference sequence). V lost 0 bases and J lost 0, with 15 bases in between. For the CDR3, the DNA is TGTGCCAGCAGCCAAGATCCGGATGCAGGGTGCTCCTACGAGCAGTACTTC. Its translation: CASSQDPDAGCSYEQYF.

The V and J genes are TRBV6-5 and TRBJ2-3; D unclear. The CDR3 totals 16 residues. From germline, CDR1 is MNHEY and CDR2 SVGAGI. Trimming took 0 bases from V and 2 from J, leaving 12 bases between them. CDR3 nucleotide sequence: TGTGCCAGCAGTTACTCTTCCGGGTTGCCCACAGATACGCAGTATTTT. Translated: CASSYSSGLPTDTQYF.

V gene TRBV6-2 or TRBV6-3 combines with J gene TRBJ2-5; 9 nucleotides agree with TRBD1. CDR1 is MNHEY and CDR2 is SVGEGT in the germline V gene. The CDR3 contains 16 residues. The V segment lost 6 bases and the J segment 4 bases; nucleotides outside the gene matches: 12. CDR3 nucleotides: TGTGCCAGCAGCCCTGGGCCCGGGACAGGGCCAGAGACCCAGTACTTC. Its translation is CASSPGPGTGPETQYF.

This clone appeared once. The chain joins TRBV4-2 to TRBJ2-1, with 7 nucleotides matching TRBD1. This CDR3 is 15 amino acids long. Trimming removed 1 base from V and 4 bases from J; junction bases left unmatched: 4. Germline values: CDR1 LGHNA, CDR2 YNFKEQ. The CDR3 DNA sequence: TGTGCCAGCAGCCAAGGGGGACAGCATTACAATGAGCAGTTCTTC. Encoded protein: CASSQGGQHYNEQFF.

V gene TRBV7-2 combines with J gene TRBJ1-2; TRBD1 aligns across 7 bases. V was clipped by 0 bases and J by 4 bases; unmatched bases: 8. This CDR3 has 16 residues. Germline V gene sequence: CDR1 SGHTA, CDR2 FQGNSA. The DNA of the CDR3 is TGTGCCAGCAGCTTAGCTGGCCAGGGGGTGAGCTATGGCTACACCTTC. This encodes CASSLAGQGVSYGYTF. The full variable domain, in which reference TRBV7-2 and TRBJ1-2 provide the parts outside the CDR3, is GAGVSQSPSNKVTEKGKDVELRCDPISGHTALYWYRQSLGQGLEFLIYFQGNSAPDKSGLPSDRFSAERTGGSVSTLTIQRTQQEDSAVYLCASSLAGQGVSYGYTFGSGTRLTVV.

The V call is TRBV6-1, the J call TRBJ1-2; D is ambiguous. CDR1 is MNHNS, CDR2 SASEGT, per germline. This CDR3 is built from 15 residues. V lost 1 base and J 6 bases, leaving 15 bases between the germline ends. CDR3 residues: CASSEDNSIHDGYTF. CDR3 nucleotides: TGTGCCAGCAGTGAAGATAACAGCATTCATGATGGCTACACCTTC.

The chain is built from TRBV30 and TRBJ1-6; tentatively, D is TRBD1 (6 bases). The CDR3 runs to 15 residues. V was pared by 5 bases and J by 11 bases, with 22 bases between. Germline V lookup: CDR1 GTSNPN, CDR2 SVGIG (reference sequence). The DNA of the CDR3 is TGTGCCTGGCGACTCGGCTGGGGGGGGCACACACCCCTCCACTTT. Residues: CAWRLGWGGHTPLHF.

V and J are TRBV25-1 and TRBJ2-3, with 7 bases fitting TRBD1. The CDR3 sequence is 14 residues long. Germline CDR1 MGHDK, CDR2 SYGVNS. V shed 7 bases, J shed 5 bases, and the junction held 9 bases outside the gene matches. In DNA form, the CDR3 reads TGTGCCAGCATGGAGCAGGGGGTAGGAGATACGCAGTATTTT. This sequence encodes CASMEQGVGDTQYF. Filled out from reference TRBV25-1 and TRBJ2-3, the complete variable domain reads EADIYQTPRYLVIGTGKKITLECSQTMGHDKMYWYQQDPGMELHLIHYSYGVNSTEKGDLSSESTVSRIRTEHFPLTLESARPSHTSQYLCASMEQGVGDTQYFGPGTRLTVL.

The CDR3 sequence is CASSQVESSYEQYF. In nucleotides, the CDR3 is TGCGCCAGCAGCCAAGTAGAGAGTTCCTACGAGCAGTACTTC. The chain couples TRBV4-1 to TRBJ2-7; D is uncertain. The V gene's germline CDR1 is MGHRA and CDR2 YSYEKL. V was pared by 1 base and J by 1 base, with 8 bases between. The CDR3 is 14 residues long.

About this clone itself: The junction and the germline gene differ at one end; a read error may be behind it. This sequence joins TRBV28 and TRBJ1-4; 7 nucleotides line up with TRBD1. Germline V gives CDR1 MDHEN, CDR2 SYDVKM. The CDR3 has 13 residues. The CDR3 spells CASSSPSGGKSVF. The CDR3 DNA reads TGTGCCAGCAGTTCCCCATCAGGGGGTAAGAGTGTTTTT.

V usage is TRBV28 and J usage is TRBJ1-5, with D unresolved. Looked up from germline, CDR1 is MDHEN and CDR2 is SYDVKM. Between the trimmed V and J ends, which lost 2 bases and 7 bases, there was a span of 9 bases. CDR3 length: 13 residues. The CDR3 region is CASSLRRGQPQHF. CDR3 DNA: TGTGCCAGCAGTTTAAGGAGAGGACAGCCCCAGCATTTT.

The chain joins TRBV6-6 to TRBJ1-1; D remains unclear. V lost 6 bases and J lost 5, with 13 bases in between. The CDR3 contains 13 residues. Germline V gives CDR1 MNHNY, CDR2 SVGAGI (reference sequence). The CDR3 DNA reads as TGTGCCAGCAGGTACACTACGACTACTGAAGCTTTCTTT. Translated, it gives CASRYTTTTEAFF.

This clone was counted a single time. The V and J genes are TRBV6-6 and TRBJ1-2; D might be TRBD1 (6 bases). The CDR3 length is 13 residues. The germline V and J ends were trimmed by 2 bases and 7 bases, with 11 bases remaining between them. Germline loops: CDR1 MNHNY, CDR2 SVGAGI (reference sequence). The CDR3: CASSYNRETGYTF. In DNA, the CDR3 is TGTGCCAGCAGTTACAACAGGGAAACTGGCTACACCTTC.